The next 7 T cell receptor beta chains were all read from a single sample in a study of blood T cell repertoires in COVID-19 (dated by TCRdb to the early 2020s). Library creation used the immunoSEQ multiplex PCR assay. TCRdb re-hosts the immuneACCESS table, in-frame sequences only. Its copies lack some clones; in the studies checked, an unresolved V gene accounts for under half of them, and the cause for the rest is not known. The sample table contains 140,000 to 150,000 clones; only one count was recorded for 80% to 85% of them. The biggest ten clones account for 35% to 45% of the sample. Material: peripheral blood. The receptors were gathered from a human donor in a cohort sampled during active COVID-19.

This clone was detected a few times. The chain has TRBV2 and TRBJ1-1, with TRBD1 as a possible D gene (6 bases). The CDR3 runs to 15 residues. Between the trimmed V and J ends, which lost 5 bases and 0 bases, there was a span of 13 bases. Per germline, CDR1 SNHLY and CDR2 FYNNEI. The CDR3: CASSLLRGMNTEAFF. CDR3 nucleotides: TGTGCCAGCAGTTTGTTGAGGGGGATGAACACTGAAGCTTTCTTT.

The chain has TRBV10-1 and TRBJ2-3; 10 bases are shared with TRBD1. The CDR3 consists of 16 residues. Per the germline V gene, CDR1 is WNHNN and CDR2 is SYGVQD (reference sequence). The trim removed 6 bases at V and 8 bases at J, leaving 14 bases unmatched. CDR3 protein: CASSPETTGGWGTQYF. The DNA for the CDR3 is TGCGCCAGCAGCCCCGAAACGACAGGGGGCTGGGGTACGCAGTATTTT.

This clone was picked up one time. The gene calls are TRBV6-5 and TRBJ2-7; 9 bases fit TRBD2. This CDR3 region has 13 residues. Germline V CDR1 and CDR2: MNHEY, SVGAGI. With V trimmed by 10 bases and J by 3 bases, 7 bases remained unmatched. In nucleotides, the CDR3 is TGTGCCACCCCCGGCGGGGGGGTCTACGAGCAGTACTTC. As protein: CATPGGGVYEQYF.

There are a few counts of this clone. The same CDR3 is also encoded by other DNA sequences in this sample. The chain recombines TRBV6-1 with TRBJ1-2, with 7 bases that match TRBD1. Germline trimming cut 1 base from V and 5 bases from J; bases unmatched to any gene: 4. The CDR3 spans 14 residues. Germline assignment: CDR1 MNHNS and CDR2 SASEGT. CDR3 sequence: CASSEVAGGYGYTF. CDR3 DNA sequence: TGTGCCAGCAGTGAAGTTGCAGGGGGGTATGGCTACACCTTC.

V and J are TRBV7-2 and TRBJ2-1, with a weak D call TRBD1 (6 bases). The CDR3 runs 15 residues. V was pared by 5 bases and J by 2 bases, with 13 bases between. CDR1 is SGHTA, CDR2 FQGNSA, per germline. CDR3 DNA: TGTGCCAGCAGCCAGGCCAGGGGTCCCTACAATGAGCAGTTCTTC. Translating gives CASSQARGPYNEQFF.

This clone has only one observation. The rearrangement uses TRBV30 and TRBJ2-3; D unresolved. This CDR3 has 14 residues. In germline, CDR1 is GTSNPN, CDR2 SVGIG (reference sequence). Trimming removed 8 bases from V and 0 bases from J, with 15 bases in between. This CDR3 is CARKLTSSTDTQYF. In DNA, the CDR3 is TGTGCCAGGAAGCTGACTTCTAGCACAGATACGCAGTATTTT.

This chain connects TRBV7-2 to TRBJ2-7; 7 bases are shared with TRBD1. This CDR3 region has 14 residues. Losses at the gene ends were 5 bases for V and 1 base for J; bases not matched to a gene: 5. Germline CDR1 SGHTA, CDR2 FQGNSA. The CDR3 here is CASSVPTGSYEQYF. The CDR3 DNA reads TGTGCCAGCAGCGTCCCGACAGGGTCCTACGAGCAGTACTTC.